Each of the 3 T cell receptor beta chains below was sequenced from the same sample in a study of naive and memory T cell subsets. Both TRBC1 and TRBC2 were covered by a beta constant-region primer of two equimolar oligonucleotides. Each CDR3 protein gets one entry after TCRdb re-called the UMI-ligation and nested PCR reads with MiXCR. The profile covers about 150,000 distinct CDR3 sequences, with about a sixth appearing a single time and about 0.14% taken by the ten largest. What was sequenced was naive CD4+ T cells from blood. The receptors derive from a human donor in good health.

This chain links TRBV30 with TRBJ2-3; 8 bases agree with TRBD2. V lost 5 bases, J lost 6 bases, and 16 bases stayed unmatched. The CDR3 length is 16 residues. Germline V gene sequence: CDR1 GTSNPN, CDR2 SVGIG (reference sequence). DNA of the CDR3: TGTGCCTGGGTCGGGCGGGAGGCACAAAACGCGGATACGCAGTATTTT. It specifies CAWVGREAQNADTQYF.

This clonotype was observed a handful of times. CDR3 in amino acids: CSVGASGRAEQFF. CDR3 DNA: TGCAGCGTTGGTGCTAGCGGTAGGGCGGAGCAGTTCTTC. This chain uses TRBV29-1 with TRBJ2-1; 7 bases are shared with TRBD2. Per germline, CDR1 SQVTM and CDR2 ANQGSEA. After removal of 4 bases from V and 10 bases from J, the junction contained 10 bases not matched to a gene. CDR3 size: 13 residues.

In its sample, this clonotype was seen a few times. The chain uses TRBV27 and TRBJ2-1; 9 nucleotides match TRBD2. Germline V CDR1 and CDR2: MNHEY, SMNVEV (reference sequence). There are 16 residues in the CDR3. The V gene end was trimmed by 4 bases and the J gene end by 0 bases; junction bases not matched to a gene: 4. CDR3 bases: TGTGCCAGCAGTTCACGCGGGAGGGGCTCCTACAATGAGCAGTTCTTC. It is translated as CASSSRGRGSYNEQFF.